The 21 T cell receptor beta chains below come from one sample, sequenced in a study of CD8+CD57+ T cells in acquired aplastic anemia (dated by TCRdb to the late 2010s). The data were produced on an Illumina HiSeq 2000. Genomic DNA was used as template for profiling of TCR beta VDJ combinations and CDR3 sequences. TCRdb handled the public reads itself, with Q25 trimming in fastp and clone calling in MiXCR, and kept productive beta chains. Identical CDR3 protein sequences are pooled into one entry, listed with their most common genes and DNA. This sample is represented by 150,000 or so distinct CDR3 sequences; around 50% of them were singletons. The leading ten clones occupy about 2.6% of the sample. Flow cytometry had shown CD8+CD57+ cell expansion in the patients selected for sequencing. Sequencing was carried out using sorted CD4+, CD8+, or CD8+CD57+ T cells (not recorded which) from PBMCs. The source of these receptors is a human donor with aplastic anemia.

The chain is built from TRBV19 and TRBJ1-4; perhaps TRBD1 as D (5 bases). Per the germline V gene, CDR1 is LNHDA and CDR2 is SQIVND (reference sequence). CDR3 size: 15 residues. Trimming stripped 4 bases from V and 8 bases from J, with 17 bases between. This CDR3 is CASSKPGGGGEKLFF. DNA of the CDR3: TGTGCCAGTAGTAAGCCTGGGGGAGGTGGGGAAAAACTGTTTTTT. Full variable domain (rest looked up from reference TRBV19 and TRBJ1-4): DGGITQSPKYLFRKEGQNVTLSCEQNLNHDAMYWYRQDPGQGLRLIYYSQIVNDFQKGDIAEGYSVSREKKESFPLTVTSAQKNPTAFYLCASSKPGGGGEKLFFGSGTQLSVL.

The chain links TRBV6-1 to TRBJ2-3, with 8 bases matching TRBD2. The CDR3 has 15 residues. The germline V gene encodes CDR1 MNHNS and CDR2 SASEGT. With V trimmed by 2 bases and J by 1 base, 2 bases remained unmatched. DNA of the CDR3: TGTGCCAGCAGTGAAAGTAGCGGGGGCACAGATACGCAGTATTTT. Residues: CASSESSGGTDTQYF.

This clonotype was counted at least ten times. The genes are TRBV2 and TRBJ1-1; TRBD1 might be the D (5 bases). Germline CDR1 and CDR2: SNHLY and FYNNEI. The ends were cut back, 2 bases at V and 1 base at J, with 11 bases in the middle. The CDR3 is 15 residues long. The chain's CDR3 is CASSERRQGNTEAFF. In DNA form, the CDR3 reads TGTGCCAGCAGTGAAAGGAGGCAGGGGAACACTGAAGCTTTCTTT. The variable domain in full, with the rest retrieved from reference TRBV2 and TRBJ1-1, is EPEVTQTPSHQVTQMGQEVILRCVPISNHLYFYWYRQILGQKVEFLVSFYNNEISEKSEIFDDQFSVERPDGSNFTLKIRSTKLEDSAMYFCASSERRQGNTEAFFGQGTRLTVV.

The rearrangement links TRBV29-1 to TRBJ1-2; D perhaps matches TRBD1 (5 bases). The CDR3 contains 11 residues. The V end lost 5 bases, the J end lost 8 bases, and 12 bases lay between the germline ends. Germline CDR1 SQVTM, CDR2 ANQGSEA. The CDR3 region is CSVPGNGGYTF. DNA for the CDR3: TGCAGCGTTCCAGGGAATGGAGGCTACACCTTC.

The chain combines TRBV10-3 with TRBJ2-7; a possible D gene is TRBD1 (6 bases). Germline loops: CDR1 ENHRY, CDR2 SYGVKD. V was pared by 9 bases and J by 2 bases, with 11 bases between. The CDR3 consists of 12 residues. The CDR3 protein is CAMAGETYEQYF. The CDR3 DNA is TGTGCCATGGCAGGGGAGACCTACGAGCAGTACTTC.

This clonotype was picked up a small number of times. The chain links TRBV6-2 or TRBV6-3 to TRBJ2-7, with 11 positions matching TRBD2. CDR3 length: 16 residues. The junction had 13 bases not matched to a gene; V was cut back by 6 bases and J by 6 bases. Germline V CDR1 and CDR2: MNHEY, SVGEGT. In DNA, the CDR3 is TGTGCCAGCAGGGGATCTAGCGGGGGGAGGAATCGCGAGCAGTACTTC. The encoded protein is CASRGSSGGRNREQYF.

The sample holds one count of this clonotype. The V call is TRBV9, the J call TRBJ2-1; maybe TRBD2 (6 bases). Trimming took off 0 bases at V and 6 bases at J, with 16 bases between the two ends. The CDR3 totals 16 residues. Germline V gene lookup returns CDR1 SGDLS and CDR2 YYNGEE. CDR3 bases: TGTGCCAGCAGCGTAGTTATGGGCGGGAAGTCCAATGAGCAGTTCTTC. As protein: CASSVVMGGKSNEQFF.

This clonotype was found many times. The chain couples TRBV7-3 to TRBJ1-1; tentatively, D is TRBD1 (6 bases). This CDR3 has 13 residues. Germline CDR1 is SGHTA and CDR2 is FQGTGA. V dropped 5 bases and J dropped 0 bases, with 7 bases sitting between them. The CDR3 loop is CASSTGLNTEAFF. For the CDR3, the DNA is TGTGCCAGCAGCACAGGGTTGAACACTGAAGCTTTCTTT. The full variable domain, completed using reference TRBV7-3 and TRBJ1-1, is GAGVSQTPSNKVTEKGKYVELRCDPISGHTALYWYRQSLGQGPEFLIYFQGTGAADDSGLPNDRFFAVRPEGSVSTLKIQRTERGDSAVYLCASSTGLNTEAFFGQGTRLTVV.

This clonotype was recorded many times. The gene calls are TRBV5-1 and TRBJ2-1; 14 bases map to TRBD2. CDR1 and CDR2 from the germline V gene are SGHRS and YFSETQ. This CDR3 spans 17 amino acids. The ends lost 1 base at V and 5 bases at J; junction bases unmatched: 5. The CDR3 sequence: CASSLLRTSGGNNEQFF. CDR3 in DNA: TGCGCCAGCAGCTTGCTGCGGACTAGCGGGGGGAACAATGAGCAGTTCTTC. The full variable domain, its missing parts supplied by reference TRBV5-1 and TRBJ2-1, is KAGVTQTPRYLIKTRGQQVTLSCSPISGHRSVSWYQQTPGQGLQFLFEYFSETQRNKGNFPGRFSGRQFSNSRSEMNVSTLELGDSALYLCASSLLRTSGGNNEQFFGPGTRLTVL.

This clonotype came up once. Because the CDR3 is missing its conserved closing phenylalanine or tryptophan, this is likely a read error. The chain has TRBV10-3 and TRBJ1-6; possible D gene TRBD1, 6 bases. Germline CDR1 is ENHRY and CDR2 is SYGVKD. The germline V and J ends were trimmed by 10 bases and 11 bases, with 18 bases remaining between them. The CDR3 runs to 13 residues. CDR3 residues: CASSYRQEPPLHI. CDR3 nucleotides: TGTGCCAGCAGCTACCGACAGGAACCACCCCTCCACATT.

This chain uses TRBV6-6 with TRBJ2-1; perhaps TRBD1 as D (5 bases). CDR3 size: 10 residues. In germline, CDR1 is MNHNY, CDR2 SVGAGI (reference sequence). Between the trimmed V and J ends, which lost 5 bases and 9 bases, there was a span of 5 bases. CDR3 DNA: TGTGCCAGCAGTAGGGGTGAGCAGTTCTTC. Protein: CASSRGEQFF.

The chain has TRBV5-1 and TRBJ2-3; D gene uncertain. CDR3 size: 14 residues. With 3 bases removed from V and 6 bases from J, the gap between germline ends came to 14 bases. Germline-derived CDR1 and CDR2 are SGHRS and YFSETQ. CDR3 DNA: TGCGCCAGCAGCTCCGACCCTCATTCGGATACGCAGTATTTT. It yields the protein CASSSDPHSDTQYF.

This clonotype was seen many times. The chain has TRBV6-1 and TRBJ2-7; no reliable D call. The V and J ends lost 6 bases and 0 bases respectively, with 12 bases between them. The CDR3 runs to 14 residues. Looked up from germline, CDR1 is MNHNS and CDR2 is SASEGT. CDR3 DNA sequence: TGTGCCAGCAGGCCCGGACGGAGCTCCTACGAGCAGTACTTC. Translated, it gives CASRPGRSSYEQYF.

This clonotype was counted at least ten times. V and J are TRBV9 and TRBJ2-5; 8 bases are shared with TRBD2. CDR1 SGDLS and CDR2 YYNGEE come from the germline V gene. V lost 1 base to trimming and J lost 3 bases; unmatched junction nucleotides: 8. The CDR3 consists of 16 residues. CDR3 coding DNA: TGTGCCAGCAGCGTATCCACGGGAGGGAAAAAAGAGACCCAGTACTTC. Translation: CASSVSTGGKKETQYF. The variable domain in full, completed from reference TRBV9 and TRBJ2-5, reads DSGVTQTPKHLITATGQRVTLRCSPRSGDLSVYWYQQSLDQGLQFLIQYYNGEERAKGNILERFSAQQFPDLHSELNLSSLELGDSALYFCASSVSTGGKKETQYFGPGTRLLVL.

This sequence joins TRBV15 and TRBJ1-6; D unresolved. Between the trimmed V and J ends, which lost 6 bases and 1 base, there was a span of 7 bases. CDR3 length equals 14 residues. Germline V CDR1 and CDR2: LNHNV, YYDKDF (reference sequence). CDR3 region: CATSPVSYNSPLHF. The DNA of the CDR3 is TGTGCCACCAGTCCCGTTTCCTATAATTCACCCCTCCACTTT.

The table lists this clonotype with many counts. This CDR3 reads CASSGTGLSNQPQHF. CDR3 coding DNA: TGTGCCAGCAGTGGGACAGGTCTTAGCAATCAGCCCCAGCATTTT. The chain combines TRBV25-1 with TRBJ1-5; 7 bases fit TRBD1. After removal of 4 bases from V and 0 bases from J, the junction contained 3 bases not matched to a gene. CDR1 MGHDK and CDR2 SYGVNS come from the germline V gene. The CDR3 loop spans 15 amino acids.

There are many counts of this clonotype. The chain has TRBV10-3 and TRBJ2-1; D unresolved. Germline CDR1 and CDR2: ENHRY and SYGVKD. V was shortened by 10 bases and J by 0 bases, with 22 bases between the two germline ends. The length of the CDR3 is 17 residues. The CDR3 loop reads CATLSRKGPSSYNEQFF. CDR3 nucleotides: TGTGCCACCCTCTCACGCAAGGGCCCAAGCTCCTACAATGAGCAGTTCTTC.

This clonotype was counted many times. The rearrangement uses TRBV14 and TRBJ2-1; 13 nucleotides align to TRBD2. V shed 2 bases and J 5 bases; nucleotides not matched to a gene: 3. Germline V gives CDR1 SGHDN, CDR2 FVKESK. This CDR3 has 16 amino acids. CDR3 sequence (DNA): TGTGCCAGCAGCCAATCGGGACTAGCGGGACACAATGAGCAGTTCTTC. As protein: CASSQSGLAGHNEQFF.

This clonotype was observed a few times. The chain employs TRBV6-2 or TRBV6-3 and TRBJ2-6; TRBD2 matches 9 bases. V gave up 1 base and J gave up 0 bases; unmatched junction bases: 16. CDR3 length: 22 residues. Germline assignment: CDR1 MNHEY and CDR2 SVGEGT. In DNA, the CDR3 is TGTGCCAGCAGTTACTATCGTCTAGCGGGGACTACTCTGAGCTCTGGGGCCAACGTCCTGACTTTC. Its protein product is CASSYYRLAGTTLSSGANVLTF.

In this sample, this clonotype turned up many times. The chain links TRBV15 to TRBJ2-7; TRBD2 matches at 7 bases. The CDR3 runs 15 residues. V shed 1 base, J shed 2 bases, and the junction held 5 bases outside the gene matches. The germline V gene has CDR1 LNHNV and CDR2 YYDKDF (reference sequence). CDR3 protein: CATSRVTSATYEQYF. CDR3 nucleotides: TGTGCCACCAGCAGAGTCACTAGCGCGACCTACGAGCAGTACTTC.

The rearrangement joins TRBV10-3 to TRBJ2-7, with D possibly TRBD1 on 6 matching bases. CDR1 is ENHRY, CDR2 SYGVKD, per germline. Deletions cut 6 bases from V and 2 bases from J, with 17 bases between. The CDR3 loop spans 15 amino acids. The CDR3 nucleotides are TGTGCCATCAGCGAAGCACAGGGAATCGCCTACGAGCAGTACTTC. It specifies CAISEAQGIAYEQYF.